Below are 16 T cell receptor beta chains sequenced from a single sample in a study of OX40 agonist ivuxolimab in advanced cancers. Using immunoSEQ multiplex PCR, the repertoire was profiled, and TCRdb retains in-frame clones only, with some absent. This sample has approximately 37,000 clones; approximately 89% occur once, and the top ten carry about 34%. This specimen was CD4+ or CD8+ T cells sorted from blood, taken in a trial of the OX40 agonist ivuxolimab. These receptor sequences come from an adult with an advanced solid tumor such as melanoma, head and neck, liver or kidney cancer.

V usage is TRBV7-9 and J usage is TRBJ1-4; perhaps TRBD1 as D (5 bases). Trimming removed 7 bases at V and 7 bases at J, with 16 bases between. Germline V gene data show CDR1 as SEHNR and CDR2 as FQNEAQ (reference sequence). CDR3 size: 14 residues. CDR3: CASTLGQGGEKLFF. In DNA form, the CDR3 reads TGTGCCAGCACCTTGGGGCAGGGAGGTGAAAAACTGTTTTTT.

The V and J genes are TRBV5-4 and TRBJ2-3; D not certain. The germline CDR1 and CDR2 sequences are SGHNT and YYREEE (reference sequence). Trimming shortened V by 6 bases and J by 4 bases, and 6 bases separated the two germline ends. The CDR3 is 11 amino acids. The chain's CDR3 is CASTRADTQYF. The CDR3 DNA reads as TGTGCCAGCACAAGGGCAGATACGCAGTATTTT.

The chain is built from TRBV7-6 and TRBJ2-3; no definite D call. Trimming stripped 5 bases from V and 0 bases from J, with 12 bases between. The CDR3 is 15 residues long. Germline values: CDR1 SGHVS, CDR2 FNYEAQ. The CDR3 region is CASSLFARSTDTQYF. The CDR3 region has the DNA TGTGCCAGCAGCCTCTTCGCGAGGAGCACAGATACGCAGTATTTT.

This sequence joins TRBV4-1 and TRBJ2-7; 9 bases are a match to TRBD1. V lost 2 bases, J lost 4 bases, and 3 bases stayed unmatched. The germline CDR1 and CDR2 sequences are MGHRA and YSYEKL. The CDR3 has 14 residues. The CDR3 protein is CASSQTGGEYEQYF. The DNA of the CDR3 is TGCGCCAGCAGCCAAACAGGGGGCGAGTACGAGCAGTACTTC.

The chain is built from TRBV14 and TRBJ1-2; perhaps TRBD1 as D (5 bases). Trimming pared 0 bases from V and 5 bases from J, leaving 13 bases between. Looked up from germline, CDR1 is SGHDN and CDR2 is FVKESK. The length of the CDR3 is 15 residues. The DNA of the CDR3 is TGTGCCAGCAGCCAAGATTGGACACCCAATTATGGCTACACCTTC. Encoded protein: CASSQDWTPNYGYTF.

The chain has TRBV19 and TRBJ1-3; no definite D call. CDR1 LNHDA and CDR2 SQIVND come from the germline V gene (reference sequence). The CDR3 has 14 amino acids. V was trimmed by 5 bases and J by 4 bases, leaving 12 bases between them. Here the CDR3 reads CASSPLLGGNTIYF. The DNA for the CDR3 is TGTGCCAGTAGTCCCCTCCTAGGAGGAAACACCATATATTTT. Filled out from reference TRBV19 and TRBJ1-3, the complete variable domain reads DGGITQSPKYLFRKEGQNVTLSCEQNLNHDAMYWYRQDPGQGLRLIYYSQIVNDFQKGDIAEGYSVSREKKESFPLTVTSAQKNPTAFYLCASSPLLGGNTIYFGEGSWLTVV.

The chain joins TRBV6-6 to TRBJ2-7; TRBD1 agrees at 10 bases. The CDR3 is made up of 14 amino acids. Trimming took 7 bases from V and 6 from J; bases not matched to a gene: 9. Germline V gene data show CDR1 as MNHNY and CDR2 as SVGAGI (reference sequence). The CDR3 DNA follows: TGTGCCAGCACCAAACAGGGACAGGGGAGCGAGCAGTACTTC. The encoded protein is CASTKQGQGSEQYF.

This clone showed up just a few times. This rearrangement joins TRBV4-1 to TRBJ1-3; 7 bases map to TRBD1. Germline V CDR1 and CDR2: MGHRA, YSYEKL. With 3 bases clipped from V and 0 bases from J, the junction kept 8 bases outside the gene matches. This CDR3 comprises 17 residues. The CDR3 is CASSQSGPGGSGNTIYF. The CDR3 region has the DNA TGCGCCAGCAGCCAGAGCGGGCCAGGGGGCTCTGGAAACACCATATATTTT.

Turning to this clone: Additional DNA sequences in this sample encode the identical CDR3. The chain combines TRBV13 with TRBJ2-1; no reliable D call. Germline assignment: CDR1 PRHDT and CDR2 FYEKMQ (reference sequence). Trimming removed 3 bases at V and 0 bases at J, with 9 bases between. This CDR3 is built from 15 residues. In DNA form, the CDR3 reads TGTGCCAGCAGCTTGGGTGGTAGCTCCTACAATGAGCAGTTCTTC. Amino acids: CASSLGGSSYNEQFF.

CDR3 coding DNA: TGTGCCAGCAGCCCGCCTGGGGCGCTTAGCACTGAAGCTTTCTTT. Translated, it gives CASSPPGALSTEAFF. V and J are TRBV5-5 and TRBJ1-1; D might be TRBD1 (5 bases). The germline V gene encodes CDR1 SGHKS and CDR2 YYEKEE (reference sequence). Trimming stripped 4 bases from V and 4 bases from J, with 17 bases between. The CDR3 extends over 15 amino acids. The full variable domain, rest sourced from reference TRBV5-5 and TRBJ1-1, is DAGVTQSPTHLIKTRGQQVTLRCSPISGHKSVSWYQQVLGQGPQFIFQYYEKEERGRGNFPDRFSARQFPNYSSELNVNALLLGDSALYLCASSPPGALSTEAFFGQGTRLTVV.

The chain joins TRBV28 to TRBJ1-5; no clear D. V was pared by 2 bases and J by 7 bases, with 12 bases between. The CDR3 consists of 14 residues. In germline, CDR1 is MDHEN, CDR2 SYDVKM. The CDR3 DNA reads TGTGCCAGCAGTTTAGATCTCGATTCGCAGCCCCAGCATTTT. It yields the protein CASSLDLDSQPQHF. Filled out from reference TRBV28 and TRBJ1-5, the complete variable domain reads DVKVTQSSRYLVKRTGEKVFLECVQDMDHENMFWYRQDPGLGLRLIYFSYDVKMKEKGDIPEGYSVSREKKERFSLILESASTNQTSMYLCASSLDLDSQPQHFGDGTRLSIL.

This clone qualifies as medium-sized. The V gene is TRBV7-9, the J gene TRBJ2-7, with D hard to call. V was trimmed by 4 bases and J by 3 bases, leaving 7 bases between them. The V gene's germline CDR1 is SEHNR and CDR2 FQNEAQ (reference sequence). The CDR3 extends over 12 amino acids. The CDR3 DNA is TGTGCCAGCAGCTCCGGTATCTACGAGCAGTACTTC. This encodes CASSSGIYEQYF. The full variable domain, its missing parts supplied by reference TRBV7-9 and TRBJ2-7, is DTGVSQNPRHKITKRGQNVTFRCDPISEHNRLYWYRQTLGQGPEFLTYFQNEAQLEKSRLLSDRFSAERPKGSFSTLEIQRTEQGDSAMYLCASSSGIYEQYFGPGTRLTVT.

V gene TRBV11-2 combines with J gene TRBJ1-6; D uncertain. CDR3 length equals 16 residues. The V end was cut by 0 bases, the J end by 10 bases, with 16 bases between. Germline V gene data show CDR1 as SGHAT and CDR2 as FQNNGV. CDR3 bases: TGTGCCAGCAGCTTAGATCTGAATATTCTGGGGTCACCCCTCCACTTT. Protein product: CASSLDLNILGSPLHF.

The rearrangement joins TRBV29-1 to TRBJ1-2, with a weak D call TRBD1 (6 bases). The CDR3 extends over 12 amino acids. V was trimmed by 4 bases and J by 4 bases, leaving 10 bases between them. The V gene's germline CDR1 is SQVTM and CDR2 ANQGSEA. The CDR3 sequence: CSVGTESYGYTF. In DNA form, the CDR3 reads TGCAGCGTTGGGACAGAGTCCTATGGCTACACCTTC.

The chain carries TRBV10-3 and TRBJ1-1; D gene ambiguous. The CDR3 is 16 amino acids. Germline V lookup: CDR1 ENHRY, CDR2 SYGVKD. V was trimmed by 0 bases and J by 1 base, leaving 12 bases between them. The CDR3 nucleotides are TGTGCCATCAGTGAGTCTAGCCAAGGCGGGAACACTGAAGCTTTCTTT. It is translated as CAISESSQGGNTEAFF.

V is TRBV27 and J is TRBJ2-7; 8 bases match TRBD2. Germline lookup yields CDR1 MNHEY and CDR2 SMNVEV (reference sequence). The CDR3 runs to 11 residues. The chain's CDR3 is CAAGALAKQYF. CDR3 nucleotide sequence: TGTGCAGCGGGGGCCCTGGCGAAGCAGTACTTC.